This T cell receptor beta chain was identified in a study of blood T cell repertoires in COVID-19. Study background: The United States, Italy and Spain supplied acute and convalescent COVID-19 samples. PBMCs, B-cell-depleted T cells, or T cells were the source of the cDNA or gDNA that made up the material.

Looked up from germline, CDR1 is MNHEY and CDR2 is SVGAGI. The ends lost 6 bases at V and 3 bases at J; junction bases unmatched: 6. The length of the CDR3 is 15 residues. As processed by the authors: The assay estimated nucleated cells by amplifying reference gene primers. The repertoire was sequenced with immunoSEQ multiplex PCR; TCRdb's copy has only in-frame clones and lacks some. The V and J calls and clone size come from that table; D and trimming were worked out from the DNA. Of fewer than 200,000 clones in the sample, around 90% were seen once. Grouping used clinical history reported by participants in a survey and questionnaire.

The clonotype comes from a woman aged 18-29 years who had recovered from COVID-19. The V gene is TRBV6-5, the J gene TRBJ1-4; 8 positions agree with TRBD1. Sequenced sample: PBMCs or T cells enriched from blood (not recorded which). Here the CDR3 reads CASSADRGANEKLFF. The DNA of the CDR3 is TGTGCCAGCAGCGCAGACAGGGGTGCTAATGAAAAACTGTTTTTT.